The clone carrying this TCR beta chain was recorded only once. What it binds is unknown. The sample belongs to a study of T cell responses to AZD1222 COVID-19 vaccine. Study-wide points: At 160-218 and 743-854, vaccine-associated CD4 TCRs were dominant, and they spanned spike. Mostly white British, mostly female donors; authors suggested clonal diversity may be underestimated.

Produced via immunoSEQ multiplex PCR; TCRdb's table is partial and in-frame only. The table has 130,000 or so clones, about 82% seen once; the top ten hold more than 10%. This specimen was peripheral blood, taken on day 0 of AZD1222 vaccination. This receptor was obtained from an adult in good health.

CDR3 DNA: TGTGCCAGCAGAATCTCCGGAAAACTGTTTTTT. As protein: CASRISGKLFF. The chain uses TRBV2 and TRBJ1-4; D is uncertain. Germline V gene data show CDR1 as SNHLY and CDR2 as FYNNEI. This CDR3 is built from 11 residues. The germline V and J ends were trimmed by 6 bases and 10 bases, with 9 bases remaining between them.